A selection of T cell receptor beta chains follows, all from one sample in a study of T cells in Graves' hyperthyroidism and ophthalmopathy. TCRdb reprocessed the multiplex PCR reads with MiXCR, giving one entry per CDR3 protein. Among 350,000 to 450,000 distinct CDR3 sequences, more than 11% were seen once, and the ten largest hold 11%. Source material: blood. Every receptor here comes from a woman aged 60-75 years with Graves' hyperthyroidism. Both conserved end residues are part of each CDR3. Each record gives: J gene, D gene, V gene, clone size, CDR3 protein, CDR3 DNA. D genes are given only for firm matches. Only some rows state a clone size, as once, few, many or a class for expanded clones.

>TRBJ1-6|NA|TRBV18|many
CASSPNGDSPLHF
TGTGCCAGCTCACCAAATGGGGATTCACCCCTCCACTTT
>TRBJ1-2|NA|TRBV6-5|many
CASSYSRQQSYSYTF
TGTGCCAGCAGTTACTCGCGGCAGCAAAGCTATTCATACACCTTC
>TRBJ1-2|TRBD1|TRBV6-2/TRBV6-3|few
CASDRGNKDYGYTF
TGTGCCAGTGACAGGGGGAATAAGGACTATGGCTACACCTTC
>TRBJ1-5|NA|TRBV6-2/TRBV6-3|once
CASSYSSRDQPQHF
TGTGCCAGCAGTTACTCCTCTCGAGATCAGCCCCAGCATTTT
>TRBJ2-5|NA|TRBV30|NA
CACDSETQYF
TGTGCCTGCGATTCTGAGACCCAGTACTTC
>TRBJ1-2|TRBD1|TRBV3-1|many
CASSPYLQTGLYGYTF
TGTGCCAGCAGCCCTTACCTTCAGACAGGGCTCTATGGCTACACCTTC
>TRBJ2-3|NA|TRBV5-5|few
CASSFDGTSTDTQYF
TGTGCCAGCAGCTTTGACGGAACTAGCACAGATACGCAGTATTTT
>TRBJ2-2|TRBD1|TRBV19|NA
CASRPSPGQPTSNTGELFF
TGTGCCAGTAGGCCCTCTCCGGGACAGCCTACGTCGAACACCGGGGAGCTGTTTTTT
>TRBJ2-2|NA|TRBV2|few
CASRERGNTGELFF
TGTGCCAGCAGGGAAAGAGGGAACACCGGGGAGCTGTTTTTT
>TRBJ2-3|TRBD2|TRBV5-1|many
CASSFLTAGGDDTQYF
TGCGCCAGCAGCTTCCTGACTGCGGGAGGGGACGATACGCAGTATTTT
>TRBJ2-7|TRBD1|TRBV5-1|many
CASSSTGGGYEQYF
TGCGCCAGCAGCTCGACAGGGGGCGGCTACGAGCAGTACTTC
>TRBJ2-7|TRBD2|TRBV7-8|many
CASSLVGAGLTSEQYF
TGTGCCAGCAGCTTAGTGGGAGCGGGGCTCACGTCCGAGCAGTACTTC
>TRBJ2-7|NA|TRBV27|many
CASSLIGGEQYF
TGTGCCAGCAGTTTAATCGGAGGAGAGCAGTACTTC
>TRBJ1-6|NA|TRBV14|NA
CASSQEGYYNSPLHF
TGTGCCAGCAGCCAGGAGGGGTACTATAATTCACCCCTCCACTTT
>TRBJ2-1|TRBD1|TRBV20-1|many
CSAPIYRGRNNEQFF
TGCAGTGCTCCCATCTACAGGGGGCGCAACAATGAGCAGTTCTTC
>TRBJ1-6|NA|TRBV28|few
CASSLEGGSYNSPLHF
TGTGCCAGCAGTTTAGAAGGGGGGTCCTATAATTCACCCCTCCACTTT
>TRBJ2-1|TRBD2|TRBV9|many
CASSGLAGAYNEQFF
TGTGCCAGCAGCGGACTAGCGGGAGCCTACAATGAGCAGTTCTTC
>TRBJ2-1|TRBD2|TRBV28|many
CASSLLSGRGYNEQFF
TGTGCCAGCAGCCTTTTGAGCGGGAGGGGGTACAATGAGCAGTTCTTC
>TRBJ2-5|NA|TRBV27|many
CASSLQGGGGETQYF
TGTGCCAGCAGTTTACAGGGGGGCGGTGGGGAGACCCAGTACTTC
>TRBJ2-3|NA|TRBV5-4|NA
CASSTQGLAGDTQYF
TGTGCCAGCAGCACACAGGGGCTAGCGGGAGATACGCAGTATTTT
>TRBJ2-3|NA|TRBV27|many
CASSFGQGMGDTQYF
TGTGCCAGCAGTTTTGGTCAGGGTATGGGAGATACGCAGTATTTT
>TRBJ2-7|TRBD1|TRBV11-3|many
CASSFRSDRGHYEQYF
TGTGCCAGCAGCTTCCGGAGTGACAGGGGGCACTACGAGCAGTACTTC
>TRBJ2-7|NA|TRBV2|many
CASRGGPRGTYEQYF
TGTGCCAGCAGGGGCGGACCGCGCGGAACCTACGAGCAGTACTTC
>TRBJ1-2|NA|TRBV28|few
CASSLWRSGRLYYGYTF
TGTGCCAGCAGTTTATGGCGGTCCGGGCGGCTATACTATGGCTACACCTTC
>TRBJ1-1|TRBD1|TRBV4-1|NA
CASSQEGTVSNTEAFF
TGCGCCAGCAGCCAAGAGGGGACAGTGAGTAACACTGAAGCTTTCTTT
>TRBJ2-2|NA|TRBV5-1|NA
CASSALAENTGELFF
TGCGCCAGCAGCGCGTTAGCCGAGAACACCGGGGAGCTGTTTTTT
>TRBJ2-1|TRBD2|TRBV29-1|NA
CSVRWGGRAWQFF
TGCAGCGTTAGGTGGGGCGGGAGGGCCTGGCAGTTCTTC
>TRBJ1-1|NA|TRBV3-1|many
CASSQDQPTEAFF
TGTGCCAGCAGCCAAGATCAACCCACTGAAGCTTTCTTT
>TRBJ2-5|NA|TRBV7-6|many
CASSLRAIPAEETQYF
TGTGCCAGCAGCTTAAGAGCCATCCCGGCCGAAGAGACCCAGTACTTC
>TRBJ2-3|TRBD1|TRBV24-1|few
CATSDGTGPAGTDTQYF
TGTGCCACCAGTGACGGGACAGGCCCAGCGGGCACAGATACGCAGTATTTT
>TRBJ2-5|NA|TRBV20-1|many
CSAEETQYF
TGCAGTGCGGAAGAGACCCAGTACTTC
>TRBJ2-2|NA|TRBV5-6|NA
CASSLKGRVITGELFF
TGTGCCAGCAGCTTGAAGGGCAGGGTAATCACCGGGGAGCTGTTTTTT
>TRBJ1-3|NA|TRBV5-5|many
CASSPIAGNTIYF
TGTGCCAGCAGCCCGATTGCTGGAAACACCATATATTTT
>TRBJ1-6|NA|TRBV20-1|NA
CSARGGGFSYNSPLHF
TGCAGTGCTAGAGGGGGCGGGTTCTCCTATAATTCACCCCTCCACTTT
>TRBJ1-4|TRBD1|TRBV28|once
CASSQPAAGTGGEKLVF
TGTGCCAGCAGCCAACCCGCGGCAGGGACAGGGGGTGAAAAACTGGTTTTT
>TRBJ1-2|NA|TRBV30|many
CAWRSGDNYGYTF
TGTGCCTGGAGATCAGGGGATAACTATGGCTACACCTTC
>TRBJ1-4|NA|TRBV6-1|few
CASSEWMGRGNEKLFF
TGTGCCAGCAGTGAATGGATGGGCAGGGGAAATGAAAAACTGTTTTTT
>TRBJ1-3|NA|TRBV11-3|few
CASSFSGATIYF
TGTGCCAGCAGCTTTTCTGGGGCAACCATATATTTT
>TRBJ2-1|TRBD2|TRBV24-1|many
CATSDPRGLAGYNEQFF
TGTGCCACCAGTGACCCCCGGGGACTAGCGGGCTACAATGAGCAGTTCTTC
>TRBJ1-4|NA|TRBV4-1|NA
CASNSLNEKLFF
TGCGCCAGCAACTCCCTTAATGAAAAACTGTTTTTT
>TRBJ1-1|NA|TRBV6-1|NA
CAGKGGYTEAFF
TGTGCCGGCAAGGGGGGATACACTGAAGCTTTCTTT
>TRBJ2-3|NA|TRBV6-5|many
CASSYSTDQDTQYF
TGTGCCAGCAGTTACTCGACAGATCAGGATACGCAGTATTTT
>TRBJ2-7|NA|TRBV12-3/TRBV12-4|many
CASSSYGASSYEQYF
TGTGCCAGCAGTTCTTACGGGGCAAGCTCCTACGAGCAGTACTTC
>TRBJ1-1|NA|TRBV7-9|many
CASSPRATELRRDTEAFF
TGTGCCAGCAGCCCACGAGCTACCGAACTTCGGAGGGACACTGAAGCTTTCTTT
>TRBJ2-7|TRBD2|TRBV2|NA
CASRRASGRPDEQYF
TGTGCCAGCAGGAGGGCTAGCGGGAGGCCCGACGAGCAGTACTTC
>TRBJ2-1|NA|TRBV20-1|NA
CSASVAVEQFF
TGCAGTGCTAGTGTCGCGGTTGAGCAGTTCTTC
>TRBJ2-3|NA|TRBV5-1|NA
CASSLFGTPGTDTQYF
TGCGCCAGCAGCTTGTTCGGGACCCCCGGCACAGATACGCAGTATTTT
>TRBJ2-1|NA|TRBV10-3|many
CAISLLLGNEQFF
TGTGCCATCAGCCTACTACTGGGCAATGAGCAGTTCTTC
>TRBJ2-1|TRBD2|TRBV2|many
CASSELVGLAGFYNEQFF
TGTGCCAGCAGTGAATTGGTGGGACTAGCGGGATTCTACAATGAGCAGTTCTTC
>TRBJ1-1|NA|TRBV20-1|many
CSAIRTGHLNTEAFF
TGCAGTGCCATACGTACGGGACACCTGAACACTGAAGCTTTCTTT
>TRBJ2-4|TRBD1|TRBV18|many
CASSPSGTGENIQYF
TGTGCCAGCTCACCTTCCGGGACAGGGGAAAACATTCAGTACTTC
>TRBJ2-5|TRBD2|TRBV11-2|many
CASSLTSGSQETQYF
TGTGCCAGCAGCTTAACTAGCGGGAGCCAAGAGACCCAGTACTTC
>TRBJ1-4|NA|TRBV5-8|NA
CASSLAANEKLFF
TGTGCCAGCAGCTTGGCGGCTAATGAAAAACTGTTTTTT
>TRBJ2-7|TRBD2|TRBV20-1|NA
CSASPASSSGRAYEQYF
TGCAGTGCTAGCCCCGCCTCATCTAGCGGGAGAGCCTACGAGCAGTACTTC
>TRBJ2-1|NA|TRBV10-1|few
CASSERLLTGEQFF
TGCGCCAGCAGTGAAAGACTCCTTACGGGTGAGCAGTTCTTC
>TRBJ1-2|NA|TRBV12-3/TRBV12-4|many
CASSLHGLGQGGYTF
TGTGCCAGCAGTTTACATGGGCTAGGGCAGGGTGGCTACACCTTC
>TRBJ2-5|NA|TRBV2|many
CASSDLGQETQYF
TGTGCCAGCAGTGATCTTGGGCAGGAGACCCAGTACTTC
>TRBJ2-5|NA|TRBV18|many
CASSYRGEETQYF
TGTGCCAGCTCATACCGAGGAGAAGAGACCCAGTACTTC
>TRBJ2-7|NA|TRBV18|many
CASSPTTATYEQYF
TGTGCCAGCTCACCGACAACAGCGACCTACGAGCAGTACTTC